These 17 T cell receptor beta chains share one sample of origin, sequenced in a study of cytomegalovirus exposure and HLA in healthy donors. With 60 Vbeta and 13 Jbeta primers, the PCR was carried out. Assay used: immunoSEQ multiplex PCR; TCRdb lists only in-frame clones, some missing. The profile shows over 100,000 clones, 69% of them singletons. The sequencing input was PBMCs. These receptors were obtained from a woman in her sixties or seventies in good health and CMV-seropositive.

The chain couples TRBV4-1 to TRBJ2-7; 8 nucleotides align to TRBD2. Losses at the gene ends were 0 bases for V and 0 bases for J; bases not matched to a gene: 10. Looked up from germline, CDR1 is MGHRA and CDR2 is YSYEKL. This CDR3 has 18 amino acids. This CDR3 reads CASSQDNEYAGGSYEQYF. The CDR3 coding sequence is TGCGCCAGCAGCCAAGATAACGAGTATGCGGGGGGCTCCTACGAGCAGTACTTC.

The chain combines TRBV7-8 with TRBJ1-5, with TRBD1 matching 10 bases. V trimming: 8 bases; J trimming: 2 bases; junction bases outside the gene matches: 6. CDR3 length equals 15 residues. CDR1 and CDR2 from the germline V gene are SGHVS and FQNEAQ. Written as DNA, the CDR3 is TGTGCCAGCGGACAAGGACAGGGGGGCAATCAGCCCCAGCATTTT. This sequence encodes CASGQGQGGNQPQHF.

Comment on this clone: Other DNA sequences of this sample code for an identical CDR3. The rearrangement uses TRBV5-4 and TRBJ1-2, with TRBD1 matching over 7 bases. The trim removed 4 bases at V and 8 bases at J, leaving 8 bases unmatched. CDR3 length equals 13 residues. Germline lookup yields CDR1 SGHNT and CDR2 YYREEE (reference sequence). The CDR3 region is CASSLDREGGYTF. The CDR3 DNA reads as TGTGCCAGCAGCCTAGACAGGGAAGGGGGCTACACCTTC. The whole variable domain, filled in from reference TRBV5-4 and TRBJ1-2, reads ETGVTQSPTHLIKTRGQQVTLRCSSQSGHNTVSWYQQALGQGPQFIFQYYREEENGRGNFPPRFSGLQFPNYSSELNVNALELDDSALYLCASSLDREGGYTFGSGTRLTVV.

On this clone itself: A junction boundary mismatches the germline segment, possibly from a read error. This rearrangement joins TRBV19 to TRBJ1-1, with TRBD1 as a possible D gene (5 bases). Germline V gene sequence: CDR1 LNHDA, CDR2 SQIVND (reference sequence). This CDR3 has 13 amino acids. CDR3 protein: CASQGPEDTEASF. The CDR3 region has the DNA TGTGCCAGCCAAGGCCCCGAGGACACTGAAGCTTCCTTT.

This clone was seen more than once but under ten times. The gene calls are TRBV7-9 and TRBJ1-1; unclear D gene. Trimming pared 5 bases from V and 8 bases from J, leaving 12 bases between. Germline V lookup: CDR1 SEHNR, CDR2 FQNEAQ (reference sequence). The CDR3 runs 12 residues. The CDR3 loop is CASSPRDLEAFF. Written as DNA, the CDR3 is TGTGCCAGCAGCCCCCGGGATCTCGAAGCTTTCTTT.

V usage is TRBV20-1 and J usage is TRBJ2-2; 8 nucleotides agree with TRBD2. The J segment lost 13 bases and the V segment lost 5 bases, leaving 6 bases of the junction unmatched. Germline V gene lookup returns CDR1 DFQATT and CDR2 SNEGSKA (reference sequence). The CDR3 runs 11 residues. CDR3 in DNA: TGCAGTGCTCATCGGGGGGGGCGGCTGTTTTTT. Translation gives CSAHRGGRLFF.

This chain joins TRBV27 and TRBJ1-5; D may be TRBD1 (6 bases). CDR1 MNHEY and CDR2 SMNVEV come from the germline V gene (reference sequence). With 6 bases removed from V and 4 bases from J, the gap between germline ends came to 10 bases. The length of the CDR3 is 13 residues. CDR3 nucleotides: TGTGCCAGCAGAGACCAGGGGAATCAGCCCCAGCATTTT. Translation gives CASRDQGNQPQHF.

The rearrangement joins TRBV19 to TRBJ1-1; D is unclear. V was shortened by 7 bases and J by 4 bases, with 19 bases between the two germline ends. In germline, CDR1 is LNHDA, CDR2 SQIVND (reference sequence). This CDR3 spans 15 amino acids. DNA of the CDR3: TGTGCCAGTACCAAAGGTGGATTACCGGGCACTGAAGCTTTCTTT. Amino acids: CASTKGGLPGTEAFF.

The rearrangement uses TRBV9 and TRBJ2-3, with a tentative D call TRBD2 (6 bases). CDR1 and CDR2 (germline): SGDLS, YYNGEE. V gave up 2 bases and J gave up 6 bases, with 13 bases separating them. The CDR3 is made up of 14 amino acids. The DNA for the CDR3 is TGTGCCAGCAGCGTGGGGGGTATTGGGGATACGCAGTATTTT. It codes for CASSVGGIGDTQYF.

This chain links TRBV29-1 with TRBJ2-1; 10 nucleotides agree with TRBD2. With V trimmed by 5 bases and J by 6 bases, 4 bases remained unmatched. The length of the CDR3 is 13 residues. The V gene's germline CDR1 is SQVTM and CDR2 ANQGSEA. CDR3 loop: CSVPSGGTNEQFF. The CDR3 nucleotides read TGCAGCGTTCCTAGCGGGGGTACCAATGAGCAGTTCTTC.

The chain couples TRBV18 to TRBJ2-3, with a tentative D call TRBD2 (6 bases). CDR3 length equals 14 residues. CDR1 and CDR2 (germline): KGHSH, LQKENI. Trimming removed 5 bases at V and 3 bases at J, with 12 bases between. In nucleotides, the CDR3 is TGTGCCAGCTCAGGTCCCGCGGGAACAGATACGCAGTATTTT. It translates to CASSGPAGTDTQYF.

The V gene is TRBV10-3, the J gene TRBJ1-1, with 7 nucleotides matching TRBD1. Germline trimming cut 7 bases from V and 0 bases from J; bases unmatched to any gene: 5. Germline loops: CDR1 ENHRY, CDR2 SYGVKD. The CDR3 runs to 14 residues. This chain's CDR3 is CAINKGQLNTEAFF. DNA of the CDR3: TGTGCCATCAATAAGGGACAGCTGAACACTGAAGCTTTCTTT.

The chain uses TRBV5-8 and TRBJ2-6; weak D call: TRBD2 (5 bases). This CDR3 region has 16 residues. V lost 5 bases and J lost 2, with 14 bases in between. The germline V gene has CDR1 SGHTS and CDR2 YDEGEE. In DNA form, the CDR3 reads TGTGCCAGCAGTCCAATATCGGGGACTGGGGCCAACGTCCTGACTTTC. This translates into CASSPISGTGANVLTF.

This chain connects TRBV6-6 to TRBJ1-5; D gene unclear. Germline lookup yields CDR1 MNHNY and CDR2 SVGAGI (reference sequence). This CDR3 has 14 amino acids. V dropped 5 bases and J dropped 3 bases, with 11 bases sitting between them. In nucleotides, the CDR3 is TGTGCCAGCAGTAGGGAGCAGGACAATCAGCCCCAGCATTTT. It encodes CASSREQDNQPQHF.

Only a few counts were recorded for this clone. V usage is TRBV30 and J usage is TRBJ2-3; D uncertain. This CDR3 spans 13 amino acids. The germline CDR1 and CDR2 sequences are GTSNPN and SVGIG (reference sequence). The germline V and J ends were trimmed by 7 bases and 6 bases, with 17 bases remaining between them. Here the CDR3 reads CASTAGLGDTQYF. CDR3 coding DNA: TGTGCCTCCACGGCAGGCCTTGGGGATACGCAGTATTTT. Based on the CDR3 plus reference TRBV30 and TRBJ2-3, the full variable domain is SQTIHQWPATLVQPVGSPLSLECTVEGTSNPNLYWYRQAAGRGLQLLFYSVGIGQISSEVPQNLSASRPQDRQFILSSKKLLLSDSGFYLCASTAGLGDTQYFGPGTRLTVL.

The chain carries TRBV30 and TRBJ1-2; D perhaps matches TRBD1 (5 bases). Germline CDR1 reads GTSNPN; CDR2 reads SVGIG (reference sequence). The CDR3 extends over 15 amino acids. The V and J ends lost 4 bases and 4 bases respectively, with 19 bases between them. The CDR3 DNA reads TGTGCCTGGATTCCTTGGGGCCCACGTGGCTATGGCTACACCTTC. This codes for CAWIPWGPRGYGYTF.

The V and J genes are TRBV5-8 and TRBJ2-5; D is possibly TRBD1 (5 bases). CDR1 SGHTS and CDR2 YDEGEE come from the germline V gene. The CDR3 extends over 14 amino acids. The germline V and J ends were trimmed by 1 base and 3 bases, with 10 bases remaining between them. In DNA form, the CDR3 reads TGTGCCAGCAGCTTGTATCAGGGTAAAGAGACCCAGTACTTC. Its protein product is CASSLYQGKETQYF.